The clone carrying this T cell receptor beta chain has more than one count but fewer than ten. Its antigen is as yet unknown. The length of the CDR3 is 17 residues. V was clipped by 0 bases and J by 0 bases; unmatched bases: 5. CDR1 is SGHRS, CDR2 YFSETQ, per germline. These data come from a study of blood T cells in healthy people across ages. A second PCR, run for roughly 7 to 11 cycles, used a sample-barcoded 5' primer plus a J-beta primer mix. With 12 random nucleotides, a template-switch adaptor tagged each individual cDNA molecule. Each CDR3 protein is one row after TCRdb ran MiXCR on the 5' RACE reads. The profile shows hundreds of thousands of distinct CDR3 sequences, around 21% of them singletons. Notes on the study in general: Unsorted PBMC material precluded a definitive naive versus antigen-experienced comparison.

Those donating, healthy Caucasian individuals from Russia, were aged 6 to 90. The specimen was blood. The gene calls are TRBV5-1 and TRBJ2-1; 8 positions agree with TRBD2. This TCR was recovered from a man aged 65 to 79 in good health. The CDR3 DNA is TGCGCCAGCAGCTTGGTGGCGGGAGGAAACTCCTACAATGAGCAGTTCTTC. Its translation: CASSLVAGGNSYNEQFF. The full variable domain, completed using reference TRBV5-1 and TRBJ2-1, is KAGVTQTPRYLIKTRGQQVTLSCSPISGHRSVSWYQQTPGQGLQFLFEYFSETQRNKGNFPGRFSGRQFSNSRSEMNVSTLELGDSALYLCASSLVAGGNSYNEQFFGPGTRLTVL.